The clone carrying this T cell receptor (beta chain) has ten or more counts. This entry belongs to a study of low-dose radiotherapy and immunotherapy resistance in tumors. Time point indicated: after trial treatment. Treatment noted: LDRT plus nivolumab, ipilimumab, low-dose cyclophosphamide and aspirin (RACIN trial). Ipilimumab, nivolumab, aspirin, low-dose cyclophosphamide and low-dose radiotherapy were administered to donors. Advanced solid tumors without tumor-infiltrating lymphocytes were required for inclusion. First-strand cDNA relied on TRAV- and TRBV-specific primers spanning alpha and beta chains. The authors amplified TCRs for about 18 PCR cycles with a constant-region primer and a V-primer adapter. TCRdb reprocessed the reads via MiXCR and lists one record per CDR3 protein. Of approximately 30,000 distinct CDR3 sequences in the sample, roughly 49% were seen once. The receptor's source is a male donor with gallbladder cancer. Specimen: PBMCs, collected after low-dose radiotherapy plus immunotherapy.

CDR3 region: CASSLVTGEGGSNYGYTF. The CDR3 nucleotides are TGCGCCAGCAGCTTGGTGACCGGGGAAGGAGGATCTAACTATGGCTACACCTTC. The genes are TRBV5-1 and TRBJ1-2, with D hard to call. Looked up from germline, CDR1 is SGHRS and CDR2 is YFSETQ. V lost 0 bases and J 0 bases, leaving 18 bases between the germline ends. CDR3 length equals 18 residues.